This TCR beta chain was sequenced in a study of blood T cell repertoires in COVID-19. At the level of the study: Researchers got acute and convalescent COVID-19 samples from the United States, Italy and Spain. PBMCs, B-cell-depleted T cells, or T cells provided the cDNA or gDNA that made up the material.

Germline V CDR1 and CDR2: LNHDA, SQIVND (reference sequence). This CDR3 contains 12 residues. J gave up 5 bases and V 10 bases, and 6 bases lay outside the gene matches. Original analysis: Reference gene primers were amplified, and this amplification served to estimate nucleated cell counts. Generated by immunoSEQ multiplex PCR, the TCRdb table keeps only in-frame clones and is missing some. V and J calls and clone size are given by that table; D and trimming were obtained from the DNA. The sample yields under 250,000 clones, about nine tenths seen once. The chain joins TRBV19 to TRBJ2-5, with 8 bases identical to TRBD1. This TCR came from a man aged 55 to 70 with acute or convalescent COVID-19. Sequencing was carried out using peripheral blood. CDR3 sequence reads: CATRQGRETQYF. The CDR3 region has the DNA TGTGCCACTAGACAGGGGCGGGAGACCCAGTACTTC.